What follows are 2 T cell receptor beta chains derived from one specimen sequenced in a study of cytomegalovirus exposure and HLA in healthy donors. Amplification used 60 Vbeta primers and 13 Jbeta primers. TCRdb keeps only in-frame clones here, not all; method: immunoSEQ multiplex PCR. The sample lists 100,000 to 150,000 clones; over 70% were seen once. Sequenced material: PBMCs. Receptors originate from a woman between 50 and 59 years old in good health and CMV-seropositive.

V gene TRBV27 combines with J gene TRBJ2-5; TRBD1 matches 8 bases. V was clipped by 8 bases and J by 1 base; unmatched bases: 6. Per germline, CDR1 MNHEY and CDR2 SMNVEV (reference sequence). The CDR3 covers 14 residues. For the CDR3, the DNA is TGTGCCAGCTCGGACAGGGCACTCCAAGAGACCCAGTACTTC. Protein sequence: CASSDRALQETQYF.

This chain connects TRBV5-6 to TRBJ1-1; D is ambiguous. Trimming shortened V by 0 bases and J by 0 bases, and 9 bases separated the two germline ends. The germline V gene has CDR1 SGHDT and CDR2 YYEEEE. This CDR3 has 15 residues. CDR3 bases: TGTGCCAGCAGCTTGGCCCGGAGGGTGAACACTGAAGCTTTCTTT. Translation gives CASSLARRVNTEAFF.